This TCR beta chain was found in a study of blood T cells in healthy people across ages. Study observations and caveats: Unsorted PBMCs blocked a conclusive comparison of naive and antigen-experienced cells.

A second PCR, run for about 6 to 11 cycles, used a sample-barcoded 5' primer plus a J-beta primer mix. All cDNA molecules were each tagged by a template-switch adaptor with 12 random nucleotides. One entry per CDR3 protein, called by TCRdb with MiXCR from the 5' RACE reads. Among some 1.4 million distinct CDR3 sequences, around 42% were seen once, and the ten largest hold roughly 7.7%. From germline, CDR1 is SGHTA and CDR2 FQGNSA. The germline V and J ends were trimmed by 5 bases and 0 bases, with 14 bases remaining between them. The CDR3 length is 16 residues. As for this clonotype: Its specificity is not known.

No fewer than 5.5 micrograms of total RNA were isolated from every sample. This clonotype was obtained from a woman aged 18-29 years in good health. J is TRBJ2-1 and V is TRBV7-2; possibly TRBD1 for D (5 bases). Sequenced input: blood. CDR3 bases: TGTGCCAGCAGCCTCCGACAGATAGCCTCCTACAATGAGCAGTTCTTC. It yields the protein CASSLRQIASYNEQFF.